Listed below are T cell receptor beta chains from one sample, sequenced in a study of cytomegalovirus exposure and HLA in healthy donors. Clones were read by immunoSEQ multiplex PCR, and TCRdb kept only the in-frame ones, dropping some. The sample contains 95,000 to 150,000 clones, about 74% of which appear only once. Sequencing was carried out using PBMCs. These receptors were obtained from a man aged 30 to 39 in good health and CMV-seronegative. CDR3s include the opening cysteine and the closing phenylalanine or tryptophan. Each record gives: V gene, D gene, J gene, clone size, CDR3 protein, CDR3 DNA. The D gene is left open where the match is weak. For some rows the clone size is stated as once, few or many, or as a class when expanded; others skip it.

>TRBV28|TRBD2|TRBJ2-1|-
CASSLPSGRRNEQFF
TGTGCCAGCAGTTTACCTAGCGGGAGGCGCAATGAGCAGTTCTTC
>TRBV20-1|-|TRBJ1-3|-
CSARGGTWKYF
TGCAGTGCTCGAGGCGGGACCTGGAAATATTTT
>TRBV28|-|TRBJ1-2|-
CASSVQGNGYTF
TGTGCCAGCAGTGTCCAGGGAAATGGCTACACCTTC
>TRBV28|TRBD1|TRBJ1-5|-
CASSSDRGNQPQHF
TGTGCCAGCAGTTCGGACAGGGGGAATCAGCCCCAGCATTTT
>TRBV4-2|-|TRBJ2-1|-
CASSQTIGGNEQFF
TGTGCCAGCAGCCAAACAATAGGGGGCAATGAGCAGTTCTTC
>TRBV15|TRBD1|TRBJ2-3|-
CATSRAGQGAFTDTQYF
TGTGCCACCAGCAGGGCGGGCCAGGGGGCTTTCACAGATACGCAGTATTTT
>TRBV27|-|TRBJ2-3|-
CASSWSGPTDTQYF
TGTGCCAGCAGTTGGTCAGGGCCAACAGATACGCAGTATTTT
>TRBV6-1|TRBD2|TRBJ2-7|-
CASSAREGWVSGGLEQYF
TGTGCCAGCAGTGCCAGGGAGGGATGGGTTAGCGGGGGTCTCGAGCAGTACTTC
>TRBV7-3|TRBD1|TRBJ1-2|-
CASSAQGTYGYTF
TGTGCCAGCAGCGCACAGGGGACCTATGGCTACACCTTC
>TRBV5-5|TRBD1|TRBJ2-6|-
CASSVGQADLNVLTF
TGTGCCAGCAGCGTCGGACAGGCTGACCTCAACGTCCTGACTTTC
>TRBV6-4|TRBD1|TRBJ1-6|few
CASIDRGFWNSPLHF
TGTGCCAGCATTGACAGGGGGTTTTGGAATTCACCCCTCCACTTT
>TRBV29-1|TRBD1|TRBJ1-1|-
CSVEVNRGKGEAFF
TGCAGCGTTGAAGTAAACAGGGGGAAAGGTGAAGCTTTCTTT
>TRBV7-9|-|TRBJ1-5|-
CASSPPWPGDNQPQHF
TGTGCCAGCAGCCCCCCTTGGCCCGGAGACAATCAGCCCCAGCATTTT
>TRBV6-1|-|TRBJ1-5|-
CASSQMNQPQHF
TGTGCCAGCAGTCAGATGAATCAGCCCCAGCATTTT
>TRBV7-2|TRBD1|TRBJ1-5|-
CASRRDRGSNQPQHF
TGTGCCAGCAGACGGGACAGGGGGAGCAATCAGCCCCAGCATTTT
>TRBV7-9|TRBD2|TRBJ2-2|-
CASSFTSGRAIGELFF
TGTGCCAGCAGCTTCACTAGCGGGAGGGCAATCGGGGAGCTGTTTTTT
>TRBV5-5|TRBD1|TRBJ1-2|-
CASSGGQALIYGYTF
TGTGCCAGCAGCGGGGGACAGGCGCTCATCTATGGCTACACCTTC
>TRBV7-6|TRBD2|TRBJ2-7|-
CASSSSSGSGEQYF
TGTGCCAGCAGCTCTTCTAGCGGGAGCGGTGAGCAGTACTTC
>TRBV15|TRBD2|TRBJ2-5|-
CATSRGTSGSGETQYF
TGTGCCACCAGCAGGGGGACTAGCGGGAGTGGGGAGACCCAGTACTTC
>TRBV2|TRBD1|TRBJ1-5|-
CASSLSTGSQPQHF
TGTGCCAGCAGTCTTTCGACAGGGTCCCAGCCCCAGCATTTT
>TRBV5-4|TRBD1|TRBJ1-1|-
CASSVDRGRGWANEAFF
TGTGCCAGCAGCGTTGACAGGGGGCGTGGGTGGGCAAATGAAGCTTTCTTT
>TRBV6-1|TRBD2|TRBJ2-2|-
CASSALRLAGGSGELFF
TGTGCCAGCAGTGCCCTACGACTAGCGGGAGGTTCCGGGGAGCTGTTTTTT
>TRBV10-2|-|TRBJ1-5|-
CASSEVGGVDNQPQHF
TGCGCCAGCAGTGAGGTCGGGGGAGTTGACAATCAGCCCCAGCATTTT
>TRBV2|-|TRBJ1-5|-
CASTGGFGNQPQHF
TGTGCCAGCACGGGGGGCTTTGGCAATCAGCCCCAGCATTTT
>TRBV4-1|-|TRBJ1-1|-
CASSQVSGNEAFF
TGCGCCAGCAGCCAAGTTTCGGGAAATGAAGCTTTCTTT
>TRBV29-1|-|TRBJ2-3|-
CSVELGWNTQYF
TGCAGCGTTGAACTAGGCTGGAATACGCAGTATTTT
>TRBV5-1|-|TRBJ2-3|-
CASSLVTDTQYF
TGCGCCAGCAGCTTGGTAACAGATACGCAGTATTTT
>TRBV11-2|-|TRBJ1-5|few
CASSLDQGNQPQHF
TGTGCCAGCAGCTTAGATCAGGGCAATCAGCCCCAGCATTTT
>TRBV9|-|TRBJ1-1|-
CASSVQGSAEAFF
TGTGCCAGCAGCGTCCAGGGATCGGCAGAAGCTTTCTTT
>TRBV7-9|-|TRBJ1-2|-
CASSLQGLHGYTF
TGTGCCAGCAGCTTACAGGGGCTACATGGCTACACCTTC
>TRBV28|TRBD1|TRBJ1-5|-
CASSFTGGGNQPQHF
TGTGCCAGCAGTTTTACAGGGGGAGGCAATCAGCCCCAGCATTTT
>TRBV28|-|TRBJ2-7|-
CASSISYEQYF
TGTGCCAGCAGTATCAGCTACGAGCAGTACTTC
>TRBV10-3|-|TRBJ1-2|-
CAISDRVSSYGYTF
TGTGCCATCAGTGACAGGGTTTCTAGCTATGGCTACACCTTC
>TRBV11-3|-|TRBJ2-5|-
CASSRSGWETQYF
TGTGCCAGCAGCCGATCGGGGTGGGAGACCCAGTACTTC
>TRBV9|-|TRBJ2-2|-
CASSVGSGNTGELFF
TGTGCCAGCAGCGTAGGTTCGGGGAACACCGGGGAGCTGTTTTTT
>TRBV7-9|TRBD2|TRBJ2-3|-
CASSSHSLAGGAADTQYF
TGTGCCAGCAGCTCCCACTCCTTAGCGGGGGGAGCGGCAGATACGCAGTATTTT
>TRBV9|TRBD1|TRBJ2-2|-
CASSANPGQVTGELFF
TGTGCCAGCAGCGCCAACCCGGGACAGGTGACCGGGGAGCTGTTTTTT
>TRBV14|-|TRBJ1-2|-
CASSRVGTLYGYTF
TGTGCCAGCAGTCGGGTCGGGACACTTTATGGCTACACCTTC
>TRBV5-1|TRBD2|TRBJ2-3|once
CASSWGLAGVGDTQYF
TGCGCCAGCAGCTGGGGGTTAGCGGGAGTGGGAGATACGCAGTATTTT
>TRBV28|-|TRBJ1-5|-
CASRGANQPQHF
TGTGCCAGCAGGGGGGCCAATCAGCCCCAGCATTTT
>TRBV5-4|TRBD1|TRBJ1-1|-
CASSPGGTGTTEAFF
TGTGCCAGCAGCCCGGGAGGGACAGGGACCACTGAAGCTTTCTTT
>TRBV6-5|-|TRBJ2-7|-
CASSPYPGSYEQYF
TGTGCCAGCAGCCCGTATCCCGGTTCCTACGAGCAGTACTTC
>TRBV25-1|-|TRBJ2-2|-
CASRTANTGELFF
TGTGCCAGCAGGACAGCGAACACCGGGGAGCTGTTTTTT
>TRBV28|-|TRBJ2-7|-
CASSVFYEQYF
TGTGCCAGCAGTGTCTTCTACGAGCAGTACTTC
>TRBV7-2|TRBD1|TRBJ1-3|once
CASSRQGRTGNTIYF
TGTGCCAGCAGCCGACAGGGGAGGACTGGAAACACCATATATTTT
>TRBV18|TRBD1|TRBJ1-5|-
CASSRTGSSNQPQHF
TGTGCCAGCTCACGGACAGGGTCTAGCAATCAGCCCCAGCATTTT
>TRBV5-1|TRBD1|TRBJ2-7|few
CASSAGMTGGVYEQYF
TGCGCCAGCAGCGCAGGAATGACAGGGGGGGTTTACGAGCAGTACTTC
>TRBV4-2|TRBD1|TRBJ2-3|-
CASGPGQGSDTQYF
TGTGCCAGCGGACCGGGACAGGGTTCAGACACGCAGTATTTT
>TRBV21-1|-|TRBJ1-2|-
CASSVHRGRKYGYTF
TGTGCCAGCAGCGTGCACAGGGGGCGAAAGTATGGCTACACCTTC
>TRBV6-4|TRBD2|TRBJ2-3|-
CASSALAGGTDTQYF
TGTGCCAGCAGTGCGCTAGCGGGTGGAACAGATACGCAGTATTTT
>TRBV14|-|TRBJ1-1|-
CASSQGSGLRSEAFF
TGTGCCAGCAGCCAAGGTTCGGGACTAAGATCTGAAGCTTTCTTT
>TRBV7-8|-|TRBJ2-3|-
CASSPHTDTQYF
TGTGCCAGCAGCCCCCACACAGATACGCAGTATTTT
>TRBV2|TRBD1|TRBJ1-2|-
CAGGTGGKDGYTF
TGTGCCGGGGGGACAGGGGGCAAGGATGGCTACACCTTC
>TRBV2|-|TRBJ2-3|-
CASSEVREGTQYF
TGTGCCAGCAGTGAAGTTCGAGAGGGTACGCAGTATTTT
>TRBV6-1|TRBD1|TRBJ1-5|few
CASSDGQGDQPQHF
TGTGCCAGCAGTGATGGACAGGGAGATCAGCCCCAGCATTTT
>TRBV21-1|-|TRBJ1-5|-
CASSKAPGQVFNQPQHF
TGTGCCAGCAGCAAAGCCCCGGGACAGGTTTTCAATCAGCCCCAGCATTTT
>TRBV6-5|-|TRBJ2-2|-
CASSKLANTGELFF
TGTGCCAGCAGTAAACTAGCGAACACCGGGGAGCTGTTTTTT
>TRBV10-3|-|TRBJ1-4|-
CASVGQTNEKLFF
TGTGCCTCCGTGGGACAAACTAATGAAAAACTGTTTTTT
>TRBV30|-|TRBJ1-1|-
CAWRRFLSHTEAFF
TGTGCCTGGAGGCGTTTCCTAAGTCACACTGAAGCTTTCTTT